The 26 T cell receptor beta chains below all came from one sample that was sequenced in a study of beta chain features in type 1 diabetes. Sequencing targeted expressed TCRB transcripts, as all isolated RNA had been reverse transcribed. Profiled with immunoSEQ multiplex PCR; TCRdb holds only in-frame clones, not every one. The sample holds hundreds of thousands of clones; roughly 11% are singletons and the top ten take about 0.045%. The sequenced material came from naive CD4+ T cells from blood. The receptors shown here come from a young woman in good health.

This clone has only a few counts. This chain connects TRBV7-2 to TRBJ2-7, with 8 positions matching TRBD1. There are 15 residues in the CDR3. V shed 4 bases, J shed 0 bases, and the junction held 5 bases outside the gene matches. The germline V gene has CDR1 SGHTA and CDR2 FQGNSA. In DNA form, the CDR3 reads TGTGCCAGCAGCTCGGCCGGGACAGGCTCCTACGAGCAGTACTTC. Amino acid sequence: CASSSAGTGSYEQYF. The variable domain in full, with the rest retrieved from reference TRBV7-2 and TRBJ2-7, is GAGVSQSPSNKVTEKGKDVELRCDPISGHTALYWYRQSLGQGLEFLIYFQGNSAPDKSGLPSDRFSAERTGGSVSTLTIQRTQQEDSAVYLCASSSAGTGSYEQYFGPGTRLTVT.

This sequence joins TRBV7-3 and TRBJ2-5; 8 positions agree with TRBD1. Germline CDR1 and CDR2: SGHTA and FQGTGA. J was trimmed by 5 bases and V by 4 bases; bases with no gene match: 6. This CDR3 comprises 14 residues. CDR3 nucleotides: TGTGCCAGCAGCTGGACAGGGAAGGCGGAGACCCAGTACTTC. The encoded protein is CASSWTGKAETQYF.

This chain joins TRBV5-4 and TRBJ1-1, with D maybe TRBD1 (5 bases). The CDR3 sequence is 14 residues long. The V end lost 1 base, the J end lost 1 base, and 8 bases lay between the germline ends. Germline V lookup: CDR1 SGHNT, CDR2 YYREEE (reference sequence). The CDR3 DNA sequence: TGTGCCAGCAGCTTGTCCGACAGGAACACTGAAGCTTTCTTT. It translates to CASSLSDRNTEAFF. The full variable domain, rest sourced from reference TRBV5-4 and TRBJ1-1, is ETGVTQSPTHLIKTRGQQVTLRCSSQSGHNTVSWYQQALGQGPQFIFQYYREEENGRGNFPPRFSGLQFPNYSSELNVNALELDDSALYLCASSLSDRNTEAFFGQGTRLTVV.

This clone has just a few counts. The chain carries TRBV5-1 and TRBJ2-4; D possibly corresponds to TRBD2 (6 bases). This CDR3 spans 15 amino acids. V dropped 2 bases and J dropped 2 bases, with 11 bases sitting between them. Germline V gene sequence: CDR1 SGHRS, CDR2 YFSETQ. The CDR3 reads CASSFLAEPKNIQYF. DNA for the CDR3: TGCGCCAGCAGCTTTTTAGCGGAGCCCAAAAACATTCAGTACTTC.

This rearrangement joins TRBV5-4 to TRBJ1-2; D is perhaps TRBD1 (6 bases). Germline loops: CDR1 SGHNT, CDR2 YYREEE (reference sequence). The V end lost 6 bases, the J end lost 7 bases, and 16 bases lay between the germline ends. This CDR3 is 13 amino acids long. DNA for the CDR3: TGTGCCAGCACCACGCACAGGGAGGGTGGCTACACCTTC. Protein sequence: CASTTHREGGYTF.

This clone has a handful of counts. The rearrangement joins TRBV19 to TRBJ2-7, with 11 bases identical to TRBD1. The CDR3 contains 13 residues. The trim removed 9 bases at V and 5 bases at J, leaving 6 bases unmatched. CDR1 LNHDA and CDR2 SQIVND come from the germline V gene (reference sequence). Here the CDR3 reads CARIPGQGDEQYF. The CDR3 coding sequence is TGTGCCAGAATACCGGGACAGGGGGACGAGCAGTACTTC.

There are a few counts of this clone. The J gene is TRBJ2-1, the V gene TRBV25-1; D tentatively fits TRBD1 or TRBD2 (5 bases each). Germline V CDR1 and CDR2: MGHDK, SYGVNS. The CDR3 runs 13 residues. Written as DNA, the CDR3 is TGTGTCAATCCGGGACCCCGAAACAATGAGCAGTTCTTC. Amino acids: CVNPGPRNNEQFF.

This sequence joins TRBV7-2 and TRBJ2-4; 8 nucleotides match TRBD1. The trim removed 3 bases at V and 0 bases at J, leaving 4 bases unmatched. There are 16 residues in the CDR3. Per germline, CDR1 SGHTA and CDR2 FQGNSA. The CDR3 loop is CASSFGTGLAKNIQYF. For the CDR3, the DNA is TGTGCCAGCAGCTTTGGGACAGGACTAGCCAAAAACATTCAGTACTTC.

Only a few counts were recorded for this clone. As DNA, the CDR3 is TGTGCCAGCAGCTTAACGGACGGGAACTTTAACTATGGCTACACCTTC. This sequence encodes CASSLTDGNFNYGYTF. The rearrangement links TRBV7-2 to TRBJ1-2; no reliable D call. Germline CDR1 and CDR2: SGHTA and FQGNSA. Trimming took 2 bases from V and 1 from J, leaving 14 bases between them. The CDR3 contains 16 residues.

The chain recombines TRBV6-5 with TRBJ2-3, with D hard to call. The CDR3 is made up of 14 amino acids. Germline CDR1 and CDR2: MNHEY and SVGAGI. Trimming removed 8 bases at V and 2 bases at J, with 14 bases between. CDR3 in amino acids: CASCVSRNTDTQYF. DNA of the CDR3: TGTGCCAGCTGCGTTTCCCGGAACACAGATACGCAGTATTTT.

This clone has just a few counts. This chain links TRBV9 with TRBJ2-4; TRBD1 matches 11 bases. The germline gives CDR1 SGDLS, CDR2 YYNGEE. Trimming removed 4 bases from V and 8 bases from J; junction bases left unmatched: 8. The CDR3 contains 15 residues. DNA of the CDR3: TGTGCCAGCAGCCCCCGGGGACAGGGGGACCACATTCAGTACTTC. It is translated as CASSPRGQGDHIQYF.

This clone has a handful of counts. This chain connects TRBV5-1 to TRBJ2-3, with TRBD2 identical over 9 bases. Per germline, CDR1 SGHRS and CDR2 YFSETQ. The CDR3 length is 15 residues. Trimming at V came to 4 bases and at J to 5 bases, leaving 8 bases not matched to a gene. CDR3 sequence: CASSPSGGHVDTQYF. CDR3 in DNA: TGCGCCAGCAGCCCAAGCGGGGGGCATGTAGATACGCAGTATTTT.

This clone was seen more than once but under ten times. The chain's CDR3 is CSVEEGLWRETQYF. As DNA, the CDR3 is TGCAGCGTTGAAGAGGGCCTCTGGCGGGAGACCCAGTACTTC. V is TRBV29-1 and J is TRBJ2-5, with no clear D. This CDR3 comprises 14 residues. Trimming took 0 bases from V and 5 from J, leaving 13 bases between them. Germline V gene sequence: CDR1 SQVTM, CDR2 ANQGSEA.

This clone was observed a handful of times. CDR3 nucleotide sequence: TGTGCCAGCAGGGACATTGGGGGGACGGGTGGAAACACCATATATTTT. Protein: CASRDIGGTGGNTIYF. The genes are TRBV25-1 and TRBJ1-3; weak D call: TRBD1 (5 bases). CDR3 length: 16 amino acids. Germline CDR1 is MGHDK and CDR2 is SYGVNS. V lost 6 bases and J 3 bases, leaving 18 bases between the germline ends.

This chain connects TRBV6-6 to TRBJ1-1; D is ambiguous. The CDR3 covers 11 residues. With 7 bases removed from V and 5 bases from J, the gap between germline ends came to 8 bases. The germline V gene encodes CDR1 MNHNY and CDR2 SVGAGI (reference sequence). CDR3 DNA sequence: TGTGCCAGCAACGGATGGACTGAAGCTTTCTTT. As protein: CASNGWTEAFF.

This clone came up many times. CDR3 sequence reads: CSVARAGGRETQYF. CDR3 coding DNA: TGCAGCGTTGCAAGGGCAGGGGGAAGGGAGACCCAGTACTTC. The rearrangement joins TRBV29-1 to TRBJ2-5, with 7 bases aligning to TRBD1. The CDR3 has 14 residues. After removal of 4 bases from V and 5 bases from J, the junction contained 10 bases not matched to a gene. The germline CDR1 and CDR2 sequences are SQVTM and ANQGSEA.

This rearrangement joins TRBV30 to TRBJ2-7; D is unresolved. This CDR3 has 17 amino acids. Trimming took 0 bases from V and 2 from J, leaving 20 bases between them. In germline, CDR1 is GTSNPN, CDR2 SVGIG (reference sequence). The CDR3 DNA reads as TGTGCCTGGAGTGTACCCTACGAGCCCCGAAGCGCCTACGAGCAGTACTTC. Protein product: CAWSVPYEPRSAYEQYF.

The chain employs TRBV27 and TRBJ2-3, with 9 nucleotides matching TRBD1. V lost 7 bases, J lost 3 bases, and 5 bases stayed unmatched. The germline V gene has CDR1 MNHEY and CDR2 SMNVEV (reference sequence). CDR3 length equals 14 residues. This chain's CDR3 is CASTRDRVTDTQYF. The CDR3 DNA reads TGTGCCAGCACTAGGGACAGGGTAACAGATACGCAGTATTTT.

In this sample, this clone turned up a few times. This chain links TRBV5-1 with TRBJ2-3; perhaps TRBD2 as D (7 bases). The germline CDR1 and CDR2 sequences are SGHRS and YFSETQ. CDR3 length: 16 amino acids. V was cut by 4 bases and J by 3 bases, with 18 bases left in between. Here the CDR3 DNA reads TGCGCCAGCAGCCTCCAAACAGGGAGGGGGACAGATACGCAGTATTTT. Residues: CASSLQTGRGTDTQYF. Complete variable domain (other parts from reference TRBV5-1 and TRBJ2-3): KAGVTQTPRYLIKTRGQQVTLSCSPISGHRSVSWYQQTPGQGLQFLFEYFSETQRNKGNFPGRFSGRQFSNSRSEMNVSTLELGDSALYLCASSLQTGRGTDTQYFGPGTRLTVL.

This clone was recorded a few times. V usage is TRBV7-8 and J usage is TRBJ1-3; no firm D call. V was pared by 1 base and J by 8 bases, with 9 bases between. The germline CDR1 and CDR2 sequences are SGHVS and FQNEAQ. The CDR3 consists of 13 residues. The CDR3 is CASSLDSGDTIYF. The CDR3 region has the DNA TGTGCCAGCAGCTTAGATAGCGGAGACACCATATATTTT.

The J gene is TRBJ2-7, the V gene TRBV29-1; D tentatively fits TRBD1 or TRBD2 (5 bases each). V lost 1 base and J 9 bases, leaving 25 bases between the germline ends. Per germline, CDR1 SQVTM and CDR2 ANQGSEA. The CDR3 is 16 residues long. CDR3 region: CSVEGATGGADDVQYF. For the CDR3, the DNA is TGCAGCGTTGAAGGGGCCACAGGAGGAGCCGATGATGTGCAGTACTTC.

This clone showed up just a few times. The rearrangement links TRBV4-3 to TRBJ2-2, with D tentatively TRBD2 (5 bases). The germline CDR1 and CDR2 sequences are LGHNA and YSLEER. CDR3 size: 17 residues. V was clipped by 1 base and J by 4 bases, with 16 bases between them. In nucleotides, the CDR3 is TGCGCCAGCAGCCAAGGTGATCAGCGACGGGGCACCGGGGAGCTGTTTTTT. This codes for CASSQGDQRRGTGELFF.

The sample holds a few counts of this clone. The chain uses TRBV27 and TRBJ1-4, with 9 bases matching TRBD1. The germline CDR1 and CDR2 sequences are MNHEY and SMNVEV (reference sequence). The CDR3 spans 14 residues. V trimming: 5 bases; J trimming: 8 bases; junction bases outside the gene matches: 6. The CDR3 region is CASSATGGREKLFF. DNA of the CDR3: TGTGCCAGCAGTGCCACAGGGGGCAGGGAAAAACTGTTTTTT.

The sample holds a few counts of this clone. The chain joins TRBV2 to TRBJ2-3; 10 nucleotides match TRBD2. V dropped 2 bases and J dropped 9; count of bases not matched to a gene: 5. CDR3 length: 14 amino acids. Germline V gives CDR1 SNHLY, CDR2 FYNNEI. The CDR3 protein is CASSEPIAGGTQYF. CDR3 bases: TGTGCCAGCAGTGAACCCATAGCGGGAGGCACGCAGTATTTT.

The chain has TRBV30 and TRBJ1-2; 7 bases are shared with TRBD1. CDR1 and CDR2 (germline): GTSNPN, SVGIG (reference sequence). The junction had 17 bases not matched to a gene; V was cut back by 5 bases and J by 8 bases. This CDR3 region has 15 residues. The CDR3: CAWQTPGQSFYGYTF. The CDR3 DNA is TGTGCCTGGCAGACTCCGGGACAGTCGTTCTACGGCTACACCTTC.

This clone came up a few times. The rearrangement links TRBV4-2 to TRBJ2-5, with D possibly matching TRBD1 (5 bases). The CDR3 loop spans 15 amino acids. V shed 0 bases and J shed 2 bases, with 10 bases lying between them. In germline, CDR1 is LGHNA, CDR2 YNFKEQ. CDR3: CASSQDGANQETQYF. The DNA for the CDR3 is TGTGCCAGCAGCCAAGATGGGGCCAATCAAGAGACCCAGTACTTC.